This passage covers 20 T cell receptor beta chains from one sample sequenced in a study of blood T cells in healthy people across ages. Using a J-beta primer mix together with a sample-barcoded 5' primer, a second PCR was run for roughly 7 to 12 cycles. MiXCR, run by TCRdb on the 5' RACE reads, gives a single entry per CDR3 protein. The data show 600,000 to 1,000,000 distinct CDR3 sequences, more than 20% seen once. These data also featured in a second study, about T cells of mothers and their children.

Sequencing was done on a sample of blood. These receptors originate from a boy between 10 and 17 years old in good health.

This clonotype showed up just once. The chain joins TRBV7-2 to TRBJ2-5, with D maybe TRBD2 (6 bases). In germline, CDR1 is SGHTA, CDR2 FQGNSA. V lost 0 bases to trimming and J lost 11 bases, with 19 bases between them. The CDR3 totals 15 residues. The DNA for the CDR3 is TGTGCCAGCAGCTTAGCGGGCGGGGCTCCCCCAGAGCAGTACTTC. This translates into CASSLAGGAPPEQYF.

In this sample, this clonotype turned up a few times. V and J are TRBV7-2 and TRBJ1-2; D perhaps matches TRBD1 (6 bases). Germline values: CDR1 SGHTA, CDR2 FQGNSA. CDR3 length: 16 residues. Trimming took 2 bases from V and 2 from J, leaving 15 bases between them. The CDR3 here is CASSLTGTTLNYGYTF. The CDR3 coding sequence is TGTGCCAGCAGCTTAACTGGGACAACTTTAAACTATGGCTACACCTTC.

The rearrangement joins TRBV15 to TRBJ2-7; 9 nucleotides align to TRBD2. Germline assignment: CDR1 LNHNV and CDR2 YYDKDF (reference sequence). Trimming at V came to 3 bases and at J to 3 bases, leaving 12 bases not matched to a gene. The CDR3 covers 17 residues. The CDR3 DNA reads as TGTGCCACCAGCAGCCCTACCTTTAGCGGGAGAAACTACGAGCAGTACTTC. This sequence encodes CATSSPTFSGRNYEQYF.

This clonotype was observed a few times. This chain connects TRBV7-9 to TRBJ1-4; D is unresolved. This CDR3 has 12 residues. The ends were cut back, 3 bases at V and 8 bases at J, with 7 bases in the middle. Germline assignment: CDR1 SEHNR and CDR2 FQNEAQ (reference sequence). The CDR3 DNA reads TGTGCCAGCAGCTTCCCGAGGGAAAAACTGTTTTTT. Protein: CASSFPREKLFF.

The rearrangement uses TRBV7-2 and TRBJ2-6; the D is unclear. The CDR3 has 18 residues. Germline V gene lookup returns CDR1 SGHTA and CDR2 FQGNSA. V dropped 3 bases and J dropped 3 bases, with 18 bases sitting between them. As DNA, the CDR3 is TGTGCCAGCAGCTTGGTTGCAGATACATCTTTTGGGGCCAACGTCCTGACTTTC. It encodes CASSLVADTSFGANVLTF.

V and J are TRBV7-2 and TRBJ2-7, with D perhaps TRBD1 or TRBD2 (5 bases each). Germline V gene lookup returns CDR1 SGHTA and CDR2 FQGNSA. The CDR3 covers 14 residues. Deletions cut 3 bases from V and 2 bases from J, with 11 bases between. The CDR3 coding sequence is TGTGCCAGCAGCTTCATCCGGGACGCCTACGAGCAGTACTTC. Encoded protein: CASSFIRDAYEQYF.

This chain joins TRBV29-1 and TRBJ2-1; D not resolved. Per germline, CDR1 SQVTM and CDR2 ANQGSEA. The V end was cut by 5 bases, the J end by 4 bases, with 6 bases between. This CDR3 region has 11 residues. CDR3: CSVLLYNEQFF. As DNA, the CDR3 is TGCAGCGTTCTACTTTACAATGAGCAGTTCTTC.

The rearrangement joins TRBV4-3 to TRBJ2-7, with D perhaps matching TRBD2 (5 bases). Germline CDR1 LGHNA, CDR2 YSLEER. The CDR3 runs 16 residues. With 0 bases removed from V and 5 bases from J, the gap between germline ends came to 17 bases. CDR3 sequence: CASSQEWAGHRNEQYF. The CDR3 DNA sequence: TGCGCCAGCAGCCAAGAGTGGGCGGGCCACCGAAACGAGCAGTACTTC.

J is TRBJ2-5 and V is TRBV20-1, with D uncertain. The J call may be wrong; the DNA end is better matched by TRBJ2-7. The germline V gene encodes CDR1 DFQATT and CDR2 SNEGSKA (reference sequence). CDR3 length: 13 amino acids. CDR3 sequence reads: CSARRRVTYEQYF. CDR3 DNA: TGCAGTGCTAGGCGCCGGGTTACCTACGAGCAGTACTTC.

The sample holds a few counts of this clonotype. The chain links TRBV2 to TRBJ2-5; 11 bases map to TRBD2. Looked up from germline, CDR1 is SNHLY and CDR2 is FYNNEI. V was pared by 6 bases and J by 7 bases, with 10 bases of the junction left unmatched. The length of the CDR3 is 15 residues. This CDR3 reads CASSVKTSGAPTQYF. CDR3 DNA sequence: TGTGCCAGCAGCGTGAAGACTAGCGGGGCTCCGACCCAGTACTTC.

The chain has TRBV5-1 and TRBJ2-2; D possibly matches TRBD1 or TRBD2 (5 bases each). The CDR3 is 15 amino acids. V shed 4 bases and J shed 5 bases, with 15 bases lying between them. The V gene's germline CDR1 is SGHRS and CDR2 YFSETQ. Here the CDR3 reads CASSKTDSGTGELFF. For the CDR3, the DNA is TGCGCCAGCAGCAAGACAGACTCGGGGACCGGGGAGCTGTTTTTT. Variable domain in full (rest from reference TRBV5-1 and TRBJ2-2): KAGVTQTPRYLIKTRGQQVTLSCSPISGHRSVSWYQQTPGQGLQFLFEYFSETQRNKGNFPGRFSGRQFSNSRSEMNVSTLELGDSALYLCASSKTDSGTGELFFGEGSRLTVL.

The chain combines TRBV15 with TRBJ1-6; D gene ambiguous. The V gene lost 0 bases and the J gene lost 0 bases, with 12 bases spanning the gap. The CDR3 totals 18 residues. Germline assignment: CDR1 LNHNV and CDR2 YYDKDF (reference sequence). The CDR3 loop reads CATSRDPAGSSYNSPLHF. Written as DNA, the CDR3 is TGTGCCACCAGCAGAGATCCCGCGGGGAGCTCCTATAATTCACCCCTCCACTTT.

This clonotype was counted between two and nine times. The chain joins TRBV3-1 to TRBJ2-3; 7 bases are shared with TRBD2. CDR3 length: 17 amino acids. Germline V gene lookup returns CDR1 LGHDT and CDR2 YNNKEL (reference sequence). J gave up 3 bases and V 0 bases, and 9 bases lay outside the gene matches. CDR3 amino acids: CASSQDWGGSRTDTQYF. The CDR3 nucleotides read TGTGCCAGCAGCCAAGATTGGGGCGGGAGTCGTACAGATACGCAGTATTTT.

This chain connects TRBV27 to TRBJ2-5; perhaps D is TRBD1 or TRBD2 (5 bases each). The DNA end lines up better with TRBJ2-7; the J call may be wrong. Germline values: CDR1 MNHEY, CDR2 SMNVEV (reference sequence). The CDR3 extends over 13 amino acids. As DNA, the CDR3 is TGTGCCAGCAGTTCGAATATGGGGGTCGAGCAGTACTTC. Amino acid sequence: CASSSNMGVEQYF.

This clonotype has a handful of counts. The chain joins TRBV4-1 to TRBJ1-5, with D maybe TRBD1 (5 bases). V dropped 3 bases and J dropped 3 bases, with 12 bases sitting between them. CDR3 length: 15 amino acids. Germline V gene data show CDR1 as MGHRA and CDR2 as YSYEKL. In DNA form, the CDR3 reads TGCGCCAGCAGCCACCCGTCAGGGATCAATCAGCCCCAGCATTTT. Protein product: CASSHPSGINQPQHF.

This chain uses TRBV28 with TRBJ2-5; 10 nucleotides match TRBD1. Unmatched junction bases numbered 6, after V lost 6 bases and J lost 5 bases. This CDR3 spans 14 amino acids. Germline CDR1 and CDR2: MDHEN and SYDVKM. DNA for the CDR3: TGTGCCAGCAGAATAGACAGGGGGCGTGAGACCCAGTACTTC. Residues: CASRIDRGRETQYF.

The chain employs TRBV7-9 and TRBJ2-5; TRBD1 might be the D (5 bases). There are 14 residues in the CDR3. The germline gives CDR1 SEHNR, CDR2 FQNEAQ (reference sequence). Trimming removed 5 bases from V and 0 bases from J, with 10 bases in between. CDR3 amino acids: CASSDDSDQETQYF. CDR3 nucleotide sequence: TGTGCCAGCAGCGACGACAGTGACCAAGAGACCCAGTACTTC.

The V and J genes are TRBV6-5 and TRBJ1-1; tentative D call: TRBD1 (5 bases). Trimming took 2 bases from V and 5 from J, leaving 18 bases between them. The CDR3 spans 16 residues. CDR1 is MNHEY, CDR2 SVGAGI, per germline. The CDR3 spells CASSYDQGRRSTEAFF. CDR3 nucleotides: TGTGCCAGCAGTTACGACCAGGGCCGAAGGAGTACTGAAGCTTTCTTT.

This clonotype showed up just a few times. The V call is TRBV7-2, the J call TRBJ1-6; D remains unclear. CDR1 and CDR2 from the germline V gene are SGHTA and FQGNSA. This CDR3 is 14 amino acids long. V lost 1 base and J lost 12, with 13 bases in between. CDR3 sequence (DNA): TGTGCCAGCAGCTTAGATAGGGCCCGCGAACCCCTCCACTTT. As protein: CASSLDRAREPLHF.

The V and J genes are TRBV28 and TRBJ2-4; TRBD1 matches at 10 bases. This CDR3 has 14 amino acids. J gave up 6 bases and V 5 bases, and 4 bases lay outside the gene matches. The germline V gene has CDR1 MDHEN and CDR2 SYDVKM. In DNA, the CDR3 is TGTGCCAGCAGTACCGGGACAGGGGCAAACATTCAGTACTTC. As protein: CASSTGTGANIQYF.